The entry below gives a single TCR beta chain sequence along with its context. Its antigen is undetermined. Naive CD8 cells lacked CD45RO, underwent positive selection for CCR7 and left out terminally differentiated effector memory CD45RA+ cells. On sorted subsets, replicate PCRs used about 0.2 ug DNA, or about 30,000 T cell genomes. The protocol was immunoSEQ multiplex PCR, while the TCRdb copy is restricted to in-frame clones and leaves out a portion. The sample yields about 2.1 million clones, about 93% seen once. The CDR3 covers 13 residues. Germline V gives CDR1 SGHTA, CDR2 FQGNSA. The junction had 0 bases not matched to a gene; V was cut back by 1 base and J by 3 bases. These data come from a study of shared clonotypes between healthy human individuals. Looking at the study overall: Three plates were used per donor for CD4 naive, three for CD4 memory, two for CD8 naive and one for CD8 memory. Study observations and caveats: Some naive CD4 clonotypes, roughly 4.5%, turned up in common across several donors. Non-shared clonotypes were found to have lower generation probabilities than the clonotypes that were shared by all four of the sorted-subset donors.

The receptor's source is a man in his late teens or twenties in good health. Some clones in this sample may be carry-over from other donors' samples. The source material was naive CD8+ T cells from PBMCs. The chain uses TRBV7-2 and TRBJ2-7, with 7 bases lining up with TRBD1. CDR3 DNA: TGTGCCAGCAGCTTAGGGACAGGCTACGAGCAGTACTTC. Its protein is CASSLGTGYEQYF.